This T cell receptor (beta chain) was identified in a study of T-cell memory formation after mild COVID-19 (dated by TCRdb to about 2021). Notes on the research overall: Most TCR sequence clusters were specific to one of the two donors. T-cell clones expanding and contracting after mild COVID-19 in two donors were tracked by longitudinal TCRalpha and TCRbeta repertoire sequencing. The cohort comprised two young, previously healthy adult volunteers, one female and one male. Broad study findings and their caveats: Contracting CD4+ clones were found mainly in CM and EM memory subsets, while CD8+ clones were enriched in EMRA. The detection of some responding clones in pre-infection memory suggests that pre-existing cross-reactive memory T cells joined the SARS-CoV-2 response. SARS-CoV-2 specificity was not confirmed for the second-wave clones peaking on day 37. From day 15 to 85, contracting clones showed balanced CD4/CD8 phenotypes, whereas a second wave of clones that expanded from day 15 to 37 leaned towards CD4+. Only a couple of mild cases were covered in the study, and larger cohorts including severe cases with pre-infection samples were considered necessary.

Concerning this clonotype: The antigen this receptor binds is unknown. Base qualities were left out, and no much larger clone turns up one base away.

The instrument was an Illumina NovaSeq 6000. cDNA libraries for TCRalpha and TCRbeta were prepared by 5'RACE using constant-segment primers, with sample barcodes and unique molecular identifiers added. Trizol reagent was used to extract RNA from every sample. Library amplification was performed in two PCR steps, and a second sample barcode and Illumina TruSeq adapters were introduced in the second step. The libraries were sequenced on an Illumina NovaSeq using 2 x 150 bp paired-end reads. In the authors' own workflow: The reads were demultiplexed and collapsed into UMI-guided consensus sequences using migec v1.2.7. Using mixcr v2.1.11, UMI consensuses were aligned to TRA and TRB V and J templates and then assembled into clonotypes. Expanded or contracted clonotypes were those called significant by both edgeR and NoisET, with noise models trained on biological replicates. For edgeR calls, the cutoffs were a false discovery rate-adjusted p below 0.01 and a log2 fold-change threshold of 1. PCA with hierarchical clustering of max-normalized trajectories of the 1000 most abundant clonotypes was used as exploratory dynamics analysis. The CD4 or CD8 phenotype of responding clones was assigned using the separately sequenced CD4+ and CD8+ repertoires. TCRdb reran the public reads through fastp at Q25 and MiXCR, keeping productive beta chains. Entries that share a CDR3 protein sequence are merged under the most common genes and DNA. The V and J calls and clone size come from TCRdb's table, not from the authors' own analysis. The sample table lists around 470,000 distinct CDR3 sequences, roughly 20% of them with a count of one. The ten largest clones take up roughly 8.4% of the sample.

Ficoll-Paque density gradient centrifugation was the method used to isolate PBMCs. The material sequenced was PBMCs or a T cell subset sorted from them (not recorded which). The TCR comes from an adult woman who had mild COVID-19 (a few samples of this study predate the infection). The sample titles of this study are shuffled in the database, so cell type and time point are left out; the donor was told from shared clones.

The CDR3 region: CASSFMQYEAFF. Read as DNA, the sequence is TGTGCCAGCAGCTTTATGCAATACGAAGCTTTCTTT. The chain was built from TRBV7-9 and TRBJ1-1, with the D gene not confidently named. The germline V gene (reference sequence) specifies SEHNR as CDR1 and FQNEAQ as CDR2. CDR3 length: 12 amino acids, cysteine to phenylalanine. Only CDR3 DNA remains: 36 bases, in frame from the first base. V is shortened by 3 bases, J by 8 bases, and the region joining them spans 10 bases.